Below are 6 T cell receptor beta chains sequenced from a single sample in a study of shared clonotypes between healthy human individuals. This table comes from immunoSEQ multiplex PCR, and its TCRdb copy is limited to in-frame clones, with some not included. The sample carries approximately 1,500,000 clones, roughly 96% recorded once. The sample comprised naive CD4+ T cells sorted from blood. Subset in this sample: CD45RA+ positively selected. These receptor sequences come from a man in his thirties or forties in good health.

The gene calls are TRBV7-2 and TRBJ2-1; TRBD2 aligns across 7 bases. Germline V gives CDR1 SGHTA, CDR2 FQGNSA. Germline trimming cut 1 base from V and 9 bases from J; bases unmatched to any gene: 12. CDR3 size: 16 residues. The CDR3 loop is CASSLGVGGPGSEQFF. CDR3 nucleotides: TGTGCCAGCAGCTTAGGGGTGGGAGGGCCCGGAAGTGAGCAGTTCTTC.

The chain uses TRBV12-2 and TRBJ2-3; the tabulated D call, TRBD2, remains unverified against the DNA. TRBV12-2 represents a pseudogene. The CDR3 has 15 residues. In DNA form, the CDR3 reads TGTGCCAGCAGTTACCCAGCGGGTTTGACAGATACGCAGTATTTT. This translates into CASSYPAGLTDTQYF.

This chain uses TRBV7-2 with TRBJ2-3; maybe TRBD1 (5 bases). The V end was cut by 0 bases, the J end by 6 bases, with 7 bases between. This CDR3 contains 13 residues. Germline CDR1 SGHTA, CDR2 FQGNSA. The CDR3 protein is CASSLARVDTQYF. The CDR3 DNA is TGTGCCAGCAGCTTAGCCAGGGTGGATACGCAGTATTTT.

The chain joins TRBV7-3 to TRBJ2-3, with unresolved D. The V gene lost 6 bases and the J gene lost 2 bases, with 9 bases spanning the gap. The germline V gene has CDR1 SGHTA and CDR2 FQGTGA. The length of the CDR3 is 13 residues. The CDR3 protein is CASSSDITDTQYF. The CDR3 bases are TGTGCCAGCAGTTCAGATATCACAGATACGCAGTATTTT.

The chain joins TRBV18 to TRBJ2-1; weak D call: TRBD2 (6 bases). The germline V gene encodes CDR1 KGHSH and CDR2 LQKENI. CDR3 length equals 16 residues. V was trimmed by 4 bases and J by 1 base, leaving 14 bases between them. In nucleotides, the CDR3 is TGTGCCAGCTCACACCCGGGAGCGGTGTCCTACAATGAGCAGTTCTTC. It translates to CASSHPGAVSYNEQFF.

V gene TRBV5-4 combines with J gene TRBJ2-2; 9 bases match TRBD2. The CDR3 extends over 17 amino acids. V lost 4 bases, J lost 0 bases, and 7 bases stayed unmatched. In germline, CDR1 is SGHNT, CDR2 YYREEE (reference sequence). The CDR3 DNA reads as TGTGCCAGCAGCGCGAAGGCTAGCGGGGCGAACACCGGGGAGCTGTTTTTT. This codes for CASSAKASGANTGELFF.